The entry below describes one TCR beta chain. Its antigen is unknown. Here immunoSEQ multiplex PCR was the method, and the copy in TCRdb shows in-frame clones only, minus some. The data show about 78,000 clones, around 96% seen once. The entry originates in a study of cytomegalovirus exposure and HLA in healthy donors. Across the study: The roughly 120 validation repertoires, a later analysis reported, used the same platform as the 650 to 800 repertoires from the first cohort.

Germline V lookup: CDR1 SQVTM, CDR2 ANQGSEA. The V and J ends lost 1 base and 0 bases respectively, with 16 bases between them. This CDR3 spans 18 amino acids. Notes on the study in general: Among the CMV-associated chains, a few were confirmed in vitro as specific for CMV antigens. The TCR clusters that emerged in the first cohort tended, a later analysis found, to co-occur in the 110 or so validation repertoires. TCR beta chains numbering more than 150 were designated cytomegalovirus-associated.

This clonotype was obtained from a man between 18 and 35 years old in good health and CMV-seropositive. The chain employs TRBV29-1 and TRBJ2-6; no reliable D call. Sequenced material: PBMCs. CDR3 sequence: CSVEVRHPTVSGANVLTF. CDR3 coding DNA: TGCAGCGTTGAAGTTCGACACCCAACTGTCTCTGGGGCCAACGTCCTGACTTTC.